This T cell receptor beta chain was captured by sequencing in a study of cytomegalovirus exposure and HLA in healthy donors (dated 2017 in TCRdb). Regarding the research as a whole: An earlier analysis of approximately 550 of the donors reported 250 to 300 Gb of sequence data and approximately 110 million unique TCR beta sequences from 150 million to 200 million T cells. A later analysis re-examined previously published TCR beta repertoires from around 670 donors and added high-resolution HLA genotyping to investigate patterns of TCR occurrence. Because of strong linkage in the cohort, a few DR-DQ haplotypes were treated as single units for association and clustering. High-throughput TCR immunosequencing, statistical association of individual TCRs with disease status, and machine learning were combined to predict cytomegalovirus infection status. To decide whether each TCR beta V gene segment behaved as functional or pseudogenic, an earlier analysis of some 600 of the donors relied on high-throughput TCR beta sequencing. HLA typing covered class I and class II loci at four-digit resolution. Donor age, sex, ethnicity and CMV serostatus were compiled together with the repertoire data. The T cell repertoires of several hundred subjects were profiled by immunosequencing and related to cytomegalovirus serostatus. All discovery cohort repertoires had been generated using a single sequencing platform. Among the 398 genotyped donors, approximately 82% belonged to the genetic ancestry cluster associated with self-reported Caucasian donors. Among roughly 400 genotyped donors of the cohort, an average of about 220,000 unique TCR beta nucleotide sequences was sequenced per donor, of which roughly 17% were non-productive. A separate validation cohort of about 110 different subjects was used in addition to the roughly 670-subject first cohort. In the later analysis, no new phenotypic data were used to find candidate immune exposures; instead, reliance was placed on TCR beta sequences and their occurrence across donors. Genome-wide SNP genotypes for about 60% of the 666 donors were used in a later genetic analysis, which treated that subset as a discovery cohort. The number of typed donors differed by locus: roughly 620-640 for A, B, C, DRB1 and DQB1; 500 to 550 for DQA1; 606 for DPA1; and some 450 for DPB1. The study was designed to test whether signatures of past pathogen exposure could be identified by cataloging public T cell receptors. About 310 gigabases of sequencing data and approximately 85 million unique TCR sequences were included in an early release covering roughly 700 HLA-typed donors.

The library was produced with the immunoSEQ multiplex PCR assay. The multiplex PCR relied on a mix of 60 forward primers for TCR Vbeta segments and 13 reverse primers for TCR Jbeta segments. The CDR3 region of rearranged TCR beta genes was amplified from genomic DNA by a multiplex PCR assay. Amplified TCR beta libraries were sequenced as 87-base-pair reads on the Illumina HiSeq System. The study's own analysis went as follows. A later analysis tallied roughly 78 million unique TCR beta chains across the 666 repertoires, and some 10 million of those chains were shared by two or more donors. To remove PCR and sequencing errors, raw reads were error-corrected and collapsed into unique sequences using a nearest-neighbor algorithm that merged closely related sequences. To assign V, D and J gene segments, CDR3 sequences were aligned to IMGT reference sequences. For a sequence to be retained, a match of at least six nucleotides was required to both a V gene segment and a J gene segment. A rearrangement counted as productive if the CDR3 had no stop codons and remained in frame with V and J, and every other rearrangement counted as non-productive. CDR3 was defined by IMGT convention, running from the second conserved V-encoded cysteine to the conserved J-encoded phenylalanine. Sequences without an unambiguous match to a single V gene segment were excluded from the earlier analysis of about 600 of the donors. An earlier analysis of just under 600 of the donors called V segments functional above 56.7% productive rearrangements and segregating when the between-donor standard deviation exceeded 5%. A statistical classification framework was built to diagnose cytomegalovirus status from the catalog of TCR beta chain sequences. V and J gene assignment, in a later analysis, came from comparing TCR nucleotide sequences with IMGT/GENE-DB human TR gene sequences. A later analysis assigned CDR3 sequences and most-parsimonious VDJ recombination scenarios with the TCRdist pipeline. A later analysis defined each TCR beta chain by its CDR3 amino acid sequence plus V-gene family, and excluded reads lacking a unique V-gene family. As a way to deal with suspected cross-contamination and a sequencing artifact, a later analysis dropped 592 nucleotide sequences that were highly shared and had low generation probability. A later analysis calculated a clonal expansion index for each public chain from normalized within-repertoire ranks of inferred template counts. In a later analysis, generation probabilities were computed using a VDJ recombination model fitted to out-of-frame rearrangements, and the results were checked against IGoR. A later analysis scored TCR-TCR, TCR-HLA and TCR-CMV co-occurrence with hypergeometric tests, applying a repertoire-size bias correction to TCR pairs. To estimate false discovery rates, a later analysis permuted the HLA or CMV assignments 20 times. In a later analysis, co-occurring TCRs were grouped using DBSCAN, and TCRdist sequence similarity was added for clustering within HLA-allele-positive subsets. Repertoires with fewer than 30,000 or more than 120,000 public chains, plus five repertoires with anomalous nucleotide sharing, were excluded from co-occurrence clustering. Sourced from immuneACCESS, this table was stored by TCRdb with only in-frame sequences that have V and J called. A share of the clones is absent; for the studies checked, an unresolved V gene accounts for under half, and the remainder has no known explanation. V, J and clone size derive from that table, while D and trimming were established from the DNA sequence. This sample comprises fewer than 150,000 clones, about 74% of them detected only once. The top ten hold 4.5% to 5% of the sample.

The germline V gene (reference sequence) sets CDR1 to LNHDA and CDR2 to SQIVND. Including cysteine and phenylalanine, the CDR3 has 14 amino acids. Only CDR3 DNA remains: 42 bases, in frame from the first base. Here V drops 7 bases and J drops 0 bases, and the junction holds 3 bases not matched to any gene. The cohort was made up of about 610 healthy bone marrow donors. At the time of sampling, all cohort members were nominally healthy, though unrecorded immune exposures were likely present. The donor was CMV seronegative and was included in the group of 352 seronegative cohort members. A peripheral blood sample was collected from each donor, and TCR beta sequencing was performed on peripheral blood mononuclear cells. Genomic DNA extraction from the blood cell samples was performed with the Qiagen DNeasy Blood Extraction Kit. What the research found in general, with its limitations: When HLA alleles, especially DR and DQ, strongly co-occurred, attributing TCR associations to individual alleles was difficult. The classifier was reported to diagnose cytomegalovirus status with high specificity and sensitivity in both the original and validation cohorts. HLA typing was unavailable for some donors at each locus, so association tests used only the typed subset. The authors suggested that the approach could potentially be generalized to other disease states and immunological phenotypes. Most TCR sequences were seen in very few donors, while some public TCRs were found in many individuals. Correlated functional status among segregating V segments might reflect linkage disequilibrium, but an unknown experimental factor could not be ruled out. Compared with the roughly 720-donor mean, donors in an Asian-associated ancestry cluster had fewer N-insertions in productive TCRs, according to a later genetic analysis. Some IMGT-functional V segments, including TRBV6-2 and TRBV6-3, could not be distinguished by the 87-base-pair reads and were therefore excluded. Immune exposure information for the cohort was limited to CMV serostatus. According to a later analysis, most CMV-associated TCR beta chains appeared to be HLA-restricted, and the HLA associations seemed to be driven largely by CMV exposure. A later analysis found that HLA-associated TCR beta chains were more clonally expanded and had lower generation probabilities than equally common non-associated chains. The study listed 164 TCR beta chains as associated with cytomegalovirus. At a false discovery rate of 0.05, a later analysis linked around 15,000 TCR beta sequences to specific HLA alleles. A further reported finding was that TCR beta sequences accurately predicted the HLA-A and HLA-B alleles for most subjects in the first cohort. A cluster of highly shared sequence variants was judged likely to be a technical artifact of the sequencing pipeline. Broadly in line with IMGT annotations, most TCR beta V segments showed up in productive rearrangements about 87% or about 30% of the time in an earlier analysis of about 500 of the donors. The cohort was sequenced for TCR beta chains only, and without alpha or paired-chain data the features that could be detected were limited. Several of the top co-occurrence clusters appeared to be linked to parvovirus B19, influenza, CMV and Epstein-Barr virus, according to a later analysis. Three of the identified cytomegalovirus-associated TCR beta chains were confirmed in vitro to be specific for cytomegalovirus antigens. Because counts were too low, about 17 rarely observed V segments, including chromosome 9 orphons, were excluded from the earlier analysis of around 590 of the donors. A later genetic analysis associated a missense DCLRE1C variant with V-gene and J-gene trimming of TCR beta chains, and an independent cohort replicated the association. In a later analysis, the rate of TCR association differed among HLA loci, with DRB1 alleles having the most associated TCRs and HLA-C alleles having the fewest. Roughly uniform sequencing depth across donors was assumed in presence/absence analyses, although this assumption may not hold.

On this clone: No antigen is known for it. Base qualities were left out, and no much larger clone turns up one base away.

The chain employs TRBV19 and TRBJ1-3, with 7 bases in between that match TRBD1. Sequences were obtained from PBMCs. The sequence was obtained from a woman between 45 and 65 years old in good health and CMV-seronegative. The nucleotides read TGTGCCAGTATCCGGGACAGCTCTGGAAACACCATATATTTT. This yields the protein CASIRDSSGNTIYF. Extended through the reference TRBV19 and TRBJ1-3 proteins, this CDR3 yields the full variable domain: DGGITQSPKYLFRKEGQNVTLSCEQNLNHDAMYWYRQDPGQGLRLIYYSQIVNDFQKGDIAEGYSVSREKKESFPLTVTSAQKNPTAFYLCASIRDSSGNTIYFGEGSWLTVV.